One T cell receptor (beta chain) is described in this entry. These data belong to a study of blood T cell repertoires in COVID-19. Whole-study context: Sample material is recorded as cDNA or gDNA derived from T cells, B-cell-depleted T cells, or PBMCs.

V lost 2 bases and J lost 5, with 13 bases in between. CDR3 length: 15 amino acids. CDR1 KGHSH and CDR2 LQKENI come from the germline V gene. The method was immunoSEQ multiplex PCR; TCRdb's version includes in-frame clones alone and lacks a portion of them. The sample consists of over 45,000 clones, less than 90% of them appearing once. Sequenced: peripheral blood. This chain uses TRBV18 with TRBJ1-5; D perhaps matches TRBD1 (5 bases). The TCR comes from a woman aged 60-70 years with acute or convalescent COVID-19. The CDR3, as DNA: TGTGCCAGCTCACCATCGGCAGGGAAGGATCAGCCCCAGCATTTT. This translates into CASSPSAGKDQPQHF.